The following is a TCR beta chain sequence with its context. The sample is drawn from a study of blood T cell repertoires in COVID-19. Using immunoSEQ multiplex PCR, the repertoire was profiled, and TCRdb retains in-frame clones only, with some absent. Here the sample spans more than 250,000 clones, around nine tenths being singletons. Germline V gives CDR1 DFQATT, CDR2 SNEGSKA (reference sequence). The trim removed 3 bases at V and 1 base at J, leaving 4 bases unmatched. CDR3 size: 15 residues. Sequencing was done on a sample of PBMCs or T cells enriched from blood (not recorded which). The clonotype comes from a woman in her thirties or forties who had recovered from COVID-19. This sequence joins TRBV20-1 and TRBJ2-1; 9 bases are a match to TRBD2. The CDR3 DNA is TGCAGTGCTAGTCTAGCGGGGCATTCCTACAATGAGCAGTTCTTC. Amino acids: CSASLAGHSYNEQFF.